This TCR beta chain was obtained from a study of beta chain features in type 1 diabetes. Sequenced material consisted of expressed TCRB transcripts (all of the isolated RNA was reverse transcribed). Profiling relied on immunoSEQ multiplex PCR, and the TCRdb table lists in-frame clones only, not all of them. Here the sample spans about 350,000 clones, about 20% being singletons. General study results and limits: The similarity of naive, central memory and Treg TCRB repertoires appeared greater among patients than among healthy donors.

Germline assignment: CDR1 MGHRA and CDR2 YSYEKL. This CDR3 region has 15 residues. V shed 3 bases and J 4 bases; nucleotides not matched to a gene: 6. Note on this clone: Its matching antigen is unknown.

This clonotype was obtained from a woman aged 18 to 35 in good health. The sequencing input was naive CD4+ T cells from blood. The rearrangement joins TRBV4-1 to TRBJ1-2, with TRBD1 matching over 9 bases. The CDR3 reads CASSQTGTGLYGYTF. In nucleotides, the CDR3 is TGCGCCAGCAGCCAGACCGGGACAGGGCTCTATGGCTACACCTTC.